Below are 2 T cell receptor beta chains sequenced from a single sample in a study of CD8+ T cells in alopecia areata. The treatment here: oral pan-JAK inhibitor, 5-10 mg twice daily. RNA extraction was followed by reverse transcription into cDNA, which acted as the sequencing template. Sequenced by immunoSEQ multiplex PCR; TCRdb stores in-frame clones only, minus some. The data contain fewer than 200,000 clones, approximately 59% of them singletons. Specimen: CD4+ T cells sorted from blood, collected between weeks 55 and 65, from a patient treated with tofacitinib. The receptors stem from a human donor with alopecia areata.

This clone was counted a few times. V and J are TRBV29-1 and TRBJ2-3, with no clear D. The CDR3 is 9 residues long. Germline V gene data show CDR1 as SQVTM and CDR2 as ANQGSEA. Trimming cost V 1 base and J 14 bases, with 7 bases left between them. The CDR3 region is CSVEGALYF. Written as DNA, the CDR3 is TGCAGCGTTGAAGGCGCGCTGTATTTT.

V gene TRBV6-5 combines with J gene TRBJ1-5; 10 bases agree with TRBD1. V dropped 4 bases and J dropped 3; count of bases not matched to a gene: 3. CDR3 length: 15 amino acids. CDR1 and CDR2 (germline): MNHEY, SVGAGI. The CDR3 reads CASSSRQGANQPQHF. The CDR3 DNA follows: TGTGCCAGCAGTTCCCGACAGGGGGCCAATCAGCCCCAGCATTTT.